The entry below gives a single TCR beta chain sequence along with its context. This record comes from a study of blood T cell repertoires in COVID-19. Before they entered the study, exposed participants had met a COVID-19 case within 2 weeks. Study processing details: Nucleated cell counts were estimated from reference gene primer amplification. Profiled with immunoSEQ multiplex PCR; TCRdb holds only in-frame clones, not every one. V and J calls and clone size are as listed in that table; D and trimming were resolved from the DNA. The sample has about 270,000 clones; less than 95% are singletons. From germline, CDR1 is MNHEY and CDR2 SVGAGI. The J segment lost 8 bases and the V segment lost 6 bases, leaving 9 bases of the junction unmatched. This CDR3 has 13 amino acids.

This clonotype was sampled from a man aged 35-49 years who had been exposed to COVID-19. The chain links TRBV6-5 to TRBJ1-1; 7 positions agree with TRBD1. Material for sequencing was PBMCs or T cells enriched from blood (not recorded which). The CDR3: CASRKTGSGEAFF. The CDR3 nucleotides read TGTGCCAGCAGAAAGACAGGGTCGGGAGAAGCTTTCTTT.